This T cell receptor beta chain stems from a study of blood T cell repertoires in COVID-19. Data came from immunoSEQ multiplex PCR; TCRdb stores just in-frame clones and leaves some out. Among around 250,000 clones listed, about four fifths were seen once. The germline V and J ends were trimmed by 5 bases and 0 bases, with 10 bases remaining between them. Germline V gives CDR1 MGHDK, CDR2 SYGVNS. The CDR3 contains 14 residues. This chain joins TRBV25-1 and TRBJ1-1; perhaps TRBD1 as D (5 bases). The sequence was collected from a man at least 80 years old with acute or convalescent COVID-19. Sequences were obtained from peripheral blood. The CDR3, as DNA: TGTGCCAGCAGTTTAGCAGGGATGAACACTGAAGCTTTCTTT. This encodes CASSLAGMNTEAFF.